These 24 T cell receptor beta chains were all obtained from the same sample, sequenced in a study of molecular identifiers for immune sequencing clone quantification. Using its own MiXCR run on the PCR reads, TCRdb lists one record per CDR3 protein. The data show about 630,000 distinct CDR3 sequences, 25% seen once. Sequences were obtained from naive CD8+ T cells from blood, with Jurkat cell RNA spiked in. Indicated subset: FACS-sorted CD8+CD4-CCR7+CD45RA+ naive T cells. The receptors here all came from a human donor in good health. Some libraries in this study had Jurkat cell RNA spiked in.

In its sample, this clonotype was seen many times. The chain uses TRBV4-3 and TRBJ1-1, with D unclear. This CDR3 contains 17 residues. Germline CDR1 and CDR2: LGHNA and YSLEER. V was shortened by 0 bases and J by 1 base, with 15 bases between the two germline ends. CDR3 region: CASSQEVLGRRNTEAFF. CDR3 in DNA: TGCGCCAGCAGCCAAGAGGTGTTAGGGCGAAGGAACACTGAAGCTTTCTTT.

There are a few counts of this clonotype. At one boundary the junction diverges from the germline segment, which might be a read error. V and J are TRBV15 and TRBJ2-6, with unresolved D. The CDR3 spans 14 residues. CDR1 and CDR2 (germline): LNHNV, YYDKDF (reference sequence). The chain's CDR3 is CATSRGSRMDPRRF. In DNA form, the CDR3 reads TGTGCCACCAGCAGAGGTTCTAGAATGGACCCCCGCCGTTTC.

This clonotype was seen ten or more times. One end of the junction fails to match germline, which may point to a read error. This chain uses TRBV2 with TRBJ1-1; D is unclear. The germline V gene has CDR1 SNHLY and CDR2 FYNNEI. This CDR3 is 13 amino acids long. Here the CDR3 reads CASSETVNTEAFF. The CDR3 region has the DNA TGTGCCAGTAGTGAGACCGTGAACACTGAAGCTTTCTTT. The complete variable domain, with remaining parts taken from reference TRBV2 and TRBJ1-1, reads EPEVTQTPSHQVTQMGQEVILRCVPISNHLYFYWYRQILGQKVEFLVSFYNNEISEKSEIFDDQFSVERPDGSNFTLKIRSTKLEDSAMYFCASSETVNTEAFFGQGTRLTVV.

The V and J genes are TRBV28 and TRBJ1-5; D perhaps matches TRBD1 (6 bases). The germline CDR1 and CDR2 sequences are MDHEN and SYDVKM. The CDR3 runs 14 residues. The V and J ends lost 7 bases and 7 bases respectively, with 17 bases between them. The CDR3 DNA reads as TGTGCCAGCACTCCTCTGCGGGGGGGCCAGCCCCAGCATTTT. Translated, it gives CASTPLRGGQPQHF.

In its sample, this clonotype was seen a few times. The chain couples TRBV11-1 to TRBJ2-3; 7 positions match TRBD2. The CDR3 covers 16 residues. Germline lookup yields CDR1 SGHAT and CDR2 FQDESV (reference sequence). V was pared by 3 bases and J by 6 bases, with 12 bases of the junction left unmatched. DNA for the CDR3: TGTGCCAGCAGCTTTGAGGACGGACTAGAAAGGGATACGCAGTATTTT. As protein: CASSFEDGLERDTQYF.

This clonotype was found many times. V gene TRBV27 combines with J gene TRBJ1-5; D possibly corresponds to TRBD1 (6 bases). The CDR3 loop spans 18 amino acids. With 1 base removed from V and 0 bases from J, the gap between germline ends came to 16 bases. In germline, CDR1 is MNHEY, CDR2 SMNVEV (reference sequence). As DNA, the CDR3 is TGTGCCAGCAGTTTATATGGACAGCCCCCCTATAGCAATCAGCCCCAGCATTTT. Protein: CASSLYGQPPYSNQPQHF.

Only a few counts were recorded for this clonotype. The rearrangement uses TRBV4-3 and TRBJ2-1; D is uncertain. The CDR3 loop spans 15 amino acids. Trimming took off 0 bases at V and 5 bases at J, with 11 bases between the two ends. The germline CDR1 and CDR2 sequences are LGHNA and YSLEER. The CDR3 is CASSQDIGPNNEQFF. DNA for the CDR3: TGCGCCAGCAGCCAAGATATTGGACCCAACAATGAGCAGTTCTTC.

There are many counts of this clonotype. The V call is TRBV2, the J call TRBJ2-7; D remains ambiguous. This CDR3 is built from 13 residues. Germline CDR1 and CDR2: SNHLY and FYNNEI. V lost 2 bases and J 5 bases, leaving 10 bases between the germline ends. The CDR3 reads CASSESYGHEQYF. The DNA for the CDR3 is TGTGCCAGCAGTGAATCGTATGGGCACGAGCAGTACTTC.

This clonotype was recorded many times. The chain has TRBV6-2 or TRBV6-3 and TRBJ2-3; 9 positions match TRBD2. The CDR3 has 15 residues. Germline V CDR1 and CDR2: MNHEY, SVGEGT. Trimming cost V 1 base and J 1 base; bases outside gene matches: 0. CDR3 sequence (DNA): TGTGCCAGCAGTTACTGGACTAGCGGCACAGATACGCAGTATTTT. As protein: CASSYWTSGTDTQYF.

This chain joins TRBV12-3 or TRBV12-4 and TRBJ1-4; D is possibly TRBD1 (5 bases). The CDR3 covers 16 residues. V was trimmed by 2 bases and J by 0 bases, leaving 10 bases between them. The chain's CDR3 is CASSLKGPSTNEKLFF. In nucleotides, the CDR3 is TGTGCCAGCAGTTTAAAGGGGCCATCAACTAATGAAAAACTGTTTTTT.

This clonotype was picked up many times. The chain is built from TRBV5-6 and TRBJ2-7, with D perhaps matching TRBD1 (6 bases). Trimming pared 4 bases from V and 6 bases from J, leaving 11 bases between. There are 12 residues in the CDR3. Germline loops: CDR1 SGHDT, CDR2 YYEEEE. The CDR3 DNA sequence: TGTGCCAGCAGCCCAGGACAGACCGAGCAGTACTTC. As protein: CASSPGQTEQYF.

As for this clonotype: Since a much larger clone is just one base distant, this may be a read error. The chain recombines TRBV15 with TRBJ1-1; D is perhaps TRBD1 (6 bases). Germline V gene sequence: CDR1 LNHNV, CDR2 YYDKDF (reference sequence). V was clipped by 0 bases and J by 5 bases, with 19 bases between them. The CDR3 totals 17 residues. The CDR3 loop is CATSRDPWAQGDTEAFF. The CDR3 region has the DNA TGTGCCACCAGCAGAGATCCCTGGGCACAGGGTGATACTGAAGCTTTCTTT.

This chain uses TRBV4-1 with TRBJ2-3; 8 bases line up with TRBD1. The CDR3 sequence is 15 residues long. Germline-derived CDR1 and CDR2 are MGHRA and YSYEKL. V was pared by 9 bases and J by 8 bases, with 16 bases of the junction left unmatched. For the CDR3, the DNA is TGCGCCAGTACTCCGCCAGGGGGCGTGGGAGCTACGCAGTATTTT. As protein: CASTPPGGVGATQYF.

The table lists this clonotype with many counts. V and J are TRBV28 and TRBJ2-3, with D maybe TRBD2 (5 bases). Germline V gives CDR1 MDHEN, CDR2 SYDVKM. Between the trimmed V and J ends, which lost 6 bases and 6 bases, there was a span of 19 bases. The CDR3 has 15 amino acids. CDR3: CASRLIRRLADTQYF. The CDR3 DNA follows: TGTGCCAGCAGACTAATTCGGAGGTTGGCGGATACGCAGTATTTT.

This clonotype was seen repeatedly, ten times or more. The V call is TRBV24-1, the J call TRBJ2-2, with a weak D call TRBD1 (6 bases). In germline, CDR1 is KGHDR, CDR2 SFDVKD. CDR3 size: 13 residues. Trimming shortened V by 4 bases and J by 6 bases, and 8 bases separated the two germline ends. The CDR3 loop reads CATSETGPGELFF. In nucleotides, the CDR3 is TGTGCCACCAGTGAAACAGGGCCCGGGGAGCTGTTTTTT.

This clonotype was counted at least ten times. The chain combines TRBV5-6 with TRBJ2-7; no reliable D call. CDR1 is SGHDT and CDR2 is YYEEEE in the germline V gene. V lost 1 base and J lost 3, with 8 bases in between. The CDR3 has 13 amino acids. The CDR3: CASSLSGVYEQYF. In nucleotides, the CDR3 is TGTGCCAGCAGCTTGAGTGGGGTCTACGAGCAGTACTTC.

The chain employs TRBV20-1 and TRBJ2-5; no firm D call. From germline, CDR1 is DFQATT and CDR2 SNEGSKA (reference sequence). The CDR3 spans 13 residues. V gave up 3 bases and J gave up 1 base, with 9 bases separating them. The CDR3 DNA reads TGCAGTGCTAGTTCCCCCCCCCAAGAGACCCAGTACTTC. It yields the protein CSASSPPQETQYF.

Many counts were recorded for this clonotype. V and J are TRBV11-2 and TRBJ2-3; 8 bases agree with TRBD2. Germline CDR1 SGHAT, CDR2 FQNNGV. This CDR3 region has 17 residues. The trim removed 2 bases at V and 4 bases at J, leaving 11 bases unmatched. The CDR3 DNA reads TGTGCCAGCAGCTTAACGGGACTAGTGGGACTACCAGATACGCAGTATTTT. Translation: CASSLTGLVGLPDTQYF.

This clonotype has a count of ten or more. The chain combines TRBV4-3 with TRBJ1-1, with D hard to call. The germline V gene has CDR1 LGHNA and CDR2 YSLEER. CDR3 length: 15 amino acids. The germline V and J ends were trimmed by 1 base and 0 bases, with 9 bases remaining between them. The CDR3 is CASSQGSAMNTEAFF. The DNA for the CDR3 is TGCGCCAGCAGCCAAGGTTCAGCGATGAACACTGAAGCTTTCTTT.

CDR3 DNA sequence: TGTGCCAGCAGGGGACTAGCGGGGAGGTACAATGAGCAGTTCTTC. Translating it yields CASRGLAGRYNEQFF. The chain employs TRBV6-1 and TRBJ2-1; 13 bases agree with TRBD2. The CDR3 has 15 residues. CDR1 and CDR2 (germline): MNHNS, SASEGT. V lost 6 bases to trimming and J lost 4 bases; unmatched junction nucleotides: 3.

This clonotype was seen more than once but under ten times. J is TRBJ2-3 and V is TRBV7-9; 12 nucleotides line up with TRBD2. V lost 4 bases, J lost 2 bases, and 4 bases stayed unmatched. The CDR3 has 16 residues. Germline V gives CDR1 SEHNR, CDR2 FQNEAQ (reference sequence). The CDR3 here is CASSSGTSGPTDTQYF. DNA for the CDR3: TGTGCCAGCAGCTCAGGGACTAGCGGGCCCACAGATACGCAGTATTTT.

A word on this clonotype: A much larger clone lies one base from this, so it may be a read error. The V call is TRBV5-6, the J call TRBJ2-7, with 15 bases aligning to TRBD2. This CDR3 has 17 amino acids. Per the germline V gene, CDR1 is SGHDT and CDR2 is YYEEEE. CDR3 sequence: CACSGLAGGEISYEQYF. DNA for the CDR3: TGTGCCTGCAGCGGACTAGCGGGAGGGGAGATCTCCTACGAGCAGTACTTC.

This clonotype was counted between two and nine times. The chain is built from TRBV4-1 and TRBJ2-5; tentative D call: TRBD1 (5 bases). The CDR3 length is 15 residues. Deletions cut 1 base from V and 4 bases from J, with 13 bases between. Germline assignment: CDR1 MGHRA and CDR2 YSYEKL. The CDR3 loop reads CASSQGQSVGETQYF. DNA for the CDR3: TGCGCCAGCAGCCAAGGACAGTCGGTGGGAGAGACCCAGTACTTC.

In the case of this clonotype: An end of the junction does not agree with germline; a read error may underlie this. V is TRBV5-1 and J is TRBJ2-7, with TRBD2 matching 8 bases. Germline V gene sequence: CDR1 SGHRS, CDR2 YFSETQ. The CDR3 length is 16 residues. The CDR3 DNA reads TGCGCCAGCAGCTTAACTAGCGGAGGGCCTTCCTCCGAGCAGTCCTTC. The encoded protein is CASSLTSGGPSSEQSF.